A single sample is the source of the 19 T cell receptor beta chains below, sequenced in a study of response to subunit inactivated influenza vaccine. MiXCR, applied by TCRdb to the RT-PCR reads, yields one record per CDR3 protein. The sample comprises almost 250,000 distinct CDR3 sequences, approximately 12% of which are singletons, and 7.8% rests with the top ten. The input for sequencing was non-naive T cells sorted from PBMCs, taken less than 15 days before vaccination. Receptors were obtained from a man between 45 and 60 years old who received an inactivated influenza vaccine.

In this sample, this clonotype turned up once. The rearrangement links TRBV5-1 to TRBJ2-5, with D unresolved. Germline values: CDR1 SGHRS, CDR2 YFSETQ. The CDR3 spans 14 residues. The germline V and J ends were trimmed by 4 bases and 0 bases, with 10 bases remaining between them. The CDR3 nucleotides are TGCGCCAGCAGCCTGGATGGGAACCAAGAGACCCAGTACTTC. This encodes CASSLDGNQETQYF. Full variable domain (remainder filled in from reference TRBV5-1 and TRBJ2-5): KAGVTQTPRYLIKTRGQQVTLSCSPISGHRSVSWYQQTPGQGLQFLFEYFSETQRNKGNFPGRFSGRQFSNSRSEMNVSTLELGDSALYLCASSLDGNQETQYFGPGTRLLVL.

A remark on this clonotype: This may stem from a read error, because a much larger clone lies one nucleotide away. The V and J genes are TRBV7-9 and TRBJ2-3, with TRBD2 identical over 7 bases. After removal of 5 bases from V and 2 bases from J, the junction contained 10 bases not matched to a gene. The length of the CDR3 is 16 residues. Germline V gene lookup returns CDR1 SEHNR and CDR2 FQNEAQ (reference sequence). CDR3: CASSERAGRTTDTQYF. The CDR3 nucleotides are TGTGCCAGCAGCGAAAGAGCGGGACGCACCACAGATACGCAGTATTTT.

This clonotype has a handful of counts. The chain is built from TRBV9 and TRBJ1-2; TRBD1 matches 7 bases. The V gene's germline CDR1 is SGDLS and CDR2 YYNGEE. V lost 4 bases and J lost 6; bases outside the gene matches: 6. CDR3 size: 13 residues. The CDR3 region is CASSPGQIDGYTF. The CDR3 DNA is TGTGCCAGCAGCCCGGGACAGATTGATGGCTACACCTTC.

This clonotype has a handful of counts. The gene calls are TRBV15 and TRBJ2-1; D is possibly TRBD2 (6 bases). The CDR3 is 15 residues long. CDR1 LNHNV and CDR2 YYDKDF come from the germline V gene (reference sequence). Trimming took 4 bases from V and 5 from J, leaving 15 bases between them. CDR3 amino acids: CATSTRRGQHNEQFF. For the CDR3, the DNA is TGTGCCACCAGCACGAGGAGGGGTCAGCACAATGAGCAGTTCTTC.

The V call is TRBV2, the J call TRBJ2-7; 9 positions match TRBD1. Germline V lookup: CDR1 SNHLY, CDR2 FYNNEI. The trim removed 7 bases at V and 2 bases at J, leaving 6 bases unmatched. CDR3 length: 14 residues. The CDR3 bases are TGTGCCAGCAACCTAAGACAGGGGGCCTACGAGCAGTACTTC. This gives the protein CASNLRQGAYEQYF.

The rearrangement joins TRBV20-1 to TRBJ2-5; D remains unclear. The CDR3 length is 14 residues. V shed 0 bases and J shed 1 base, with 9 bases lying between them. Germline assignment: CDR1 DFQATT and CDR2 SNEGSKA (reference sequence). CDR3 sequence: CSARDIRFQETQYF. The CDR3 nucleotides read TGCAGTGCTAGAGATATCAGGTTCCAAGAGACCCAGTACTTC.

The sample holds many counts of this clonotype. The V call is TRBV5-6, the J call TRBJ2-7; no reliable D call. With 4 bases removed from V and 9 bases from J, the gap between germline ends came to 17 bases. Germline V CDR1 and CDR2: SGHDT, YYEEEE. This CDR3 spans 13 amino acids. The CDR3 nucleotides read TGTGCCAGCAGCACCGGTCCCGGATTCCCGCAGTACTTC. As protein: CASSTGPGFPQYF.

This clonotype has at least ten counts. This chain links TRBV5-6 with TRBJ2-5; 9 bases are shared with TRBD2. CDR1 is SGHDT and CDR2 is YYEEEE in the germline V gene. The V and J ends lost 4 bases and 5 bases, in that order; junction bases with no gene match: 15. The CDR3 loop spans 17 amino acids. The CDR3 sequence: CASSPPYGREGRETQYF. CDR3 in DNA: TGTGCCAGCAGCCCTCCTTATGGGCGGGAGGGCCGCGAGACCCAGTACTTC.

This clonotype was seen ten or more times. The CDR3 region is CASILPKGSGNTIYF. The CDR3 nucleotides are TGTGCCAGCATCCTACCGAAGGGAAGTGGAAACACCATATATTTT. The chain couples TRBV7-6 to TRBJ1-3; D gene unclear. The germline V gene encodes CDR1 SGHVS and CDR2 FNYEAQ. V lost 7 bases and J lost 3, with 16 bases in between. CDR3 length: 15 residues.

This clonotype was observed at least ten times. This rearrangement joins TRBV20-1 to TRBJ2-7, with D hard to call. The CDR3 is made up of 11 amino acids. V shed 6 bases and J shed 3 bases, with 9 bases lying between them. Germline CDR1 reads DFQATT; CDR2 reads SNEGSKA (reference sequence). CDR3 residues: CSAPDRYEQYF. In nucleotides, the CDR3 is TGCAGTGCCCCAGATCGCTACGAGCAGTACTTC.

The V and J genes are TRBV2 and TRBJ2-5; TRBD1 might be the D (5 bases). Germline V gene sequence: CDR1 SNHLY, CDR2 FYNNEI. The CDR3 contains 13 residues. Between the trimmed V and J ends, which lost 10 bases and 0 bases, there was a span of 12 bases. The CDR3 region has the DNA TGTGCCACTGGCAGGACACACCAAGAGACCCAGTACTTC. Encoded protein: CATGRTHQETQYF.

J is TRBJ2-1 and V is TRBV7-9; D possibly corresponds to TRBD1 (5 bases). Germline V CDR1 and CDR2: SEHNR, FQNEAQ (reference sequence). V was trimmed by 1 base and J by 8 bases, leaving 12 bases between them. This CDR3 is built from 14 residues. This CDR3 is CASSLVRVADEQFF. The CDR3 DNA sequence: TGTGCCAGCAGCTTAGTCAGGGTTGCCGATGAGCAGTTCTTC.

This clonotype has a handful of counts. The chain is built from TRBV10-3 and TRBJ2-2, with a tentative D call TRBD2 (6 bases). Trimming stripped 11 bases from V and 7 bases from J, with 17 bases between. Germline V CDR1 and CDR2: ENHRY, SYGVKD. This CDR3 contains 13 residues. The CDR3 sequence is CAAGLGTVGELFF. As DNA, the CDR3 is TGTGCCGCCGGTCTTGGGACTGTCGGGGAGCTGTTTTTT.

The CDR3 DNA sequence: TGTGCCAGCAGCCCGACCAATCAGCCCCAGCATTTT. Translated, it gives CASSPTNQPQHF. The chain couples TRBV7-2 to TRBJ1-5; D gene ambiguous. Trimming stripped 5 bases from V and 3 bases from J, with 5 bases between. The CDR3 runs to 12 residues. The V gene's germline CDR1 is SGHTA and CDR2 FQGNSA.

This clonotype appeared many times. This chain joins TRBV5-1 and TRBJ2-7; D is unclear. Deletions cut 0 bases from V and 1 base from J, with 5 bases between. The length of the CDR3 is 13 residues. Germline-derived CDR1 and CDR2 are SGHRS and YFSETQ. CDR3 sequence reads: CASSLERSYEQYF. The CDR3 nucleotides are TGCGCCAGCAGCTTGGAGAGGTCCTACGAGCAGTACTTC. Together with reference TRBV5-1 and TRBJ2-7, the CDR3 gives the full variable domain: KAGVTQTPRYLIKTRGQQVTLSCSPISGHRSVSWYQQTPGQGLQFLFEYFSETQRNKGNFPGRFSGRQFSNSRSEMNVSTLELGDSALYLCASSLERSYEQYFGPGTRLTVT.

The V gene is TRBV2, the J gene TRBJ2-1, with 7 bases aligning to TRBD2. Germline CDR1 SNHLY, CDR2 FYNNEI. The CDR3 consists of 14 residues. V lost 4 bases, J lost 3 bases, and 3 bases stayed unmatched. The CDR3 is CASSASGLYNEQFF. CDR3 DNA sequence: TGTGCCAGCAGTGCTAGCGGACTCTACAATGAGCAGTTCTTC.

This clonotype has only a few counts. The chain has TRBV7-9 and TRBJ2-3, with 7 nucleotides matching TRBD1. J was trimmed by 1 base and V by 5 bases; bases with no gene match: 12. The germline gives CDR1 SEHNR, CDR2 FQNEAQ (reference sequence). The CDR3 is 17 amino acids. This chain's CDR3 is CASSPRYWDSRTDTQYF. The CDR3 bases are TGTGCCAGCAGCCCGCGTTATTGGGACAGCCGCACAGATACGCAGTATTTT. The entire variable domain, with the rest obtained from reference TRBV7-9 and TRBJ2-3, is as follows: DTGVSQNPRHKITKRGQNVTFRCDPISEHNRLYWYRQTLGQGPEFLTYFQNEAQLEKSRLLSDRFSAERPKGSFSTLEIQRTEQGDSAMYLCASSPRYWDSRTDTQYFGPGTRLTVL.

The CDR3 loop is CSARGGDYQFYTQYF. In DNA form, the CDR3 reads TGCAGTGCTAGGGGCGGGGACTATCAATTCTATACGCAGTATTTT. This chain connects TRBV20-1 to TRBJ2-3, with TRBD2 matching 7 bases. CDR3 length equals 15 residues. The junction had 13 bases not matched to a gene; V was cut back by 3 bases and J by 7 bases. Germline CDR1 DFQATT, CDR2 SNEGSKA (reference sequence).

This clonotype has just a few counts. The chain uses TRBV2 and TRBJ2-1; D perhaps matches TRBD1 (6 bases). There are 14 residues in the CDR3. The V gene lost 5 bases and the J gene lost 0 bases, with 8 bases spanning the gap. The V gene's germline CDR1 is SNHLY and CDR2 FYNNEI. CDR3 DNA sequence: TGTGCCAGCAGTTGGGACACCTCCTACAATGAGCAGTTCTTC. This translates into CASSWDTSYNEQFF.